These 30 T cell receptor beta chains were sequenced from one sample in a study of control samples from healthy donors and cancer patients. Clones were read by immunoSEQ multiplex PCR, and TCRdb kept only the in-frame ones, dropping some. Of roughly 100,000 clones listed, around nine tenths are singletons. The sequenced sample was PBMCs. These receptors came from a man between 60 and 70 years old with lung cancer.

This clone is a singleton in its sample. This sequence joins TRBV12-3 or TRBV12-4 and TRBJ1-1; a possible D gene is TRBD1 (6 bases). CDR3 length equals 13 residues. Trimming removed 10 bases at V and 7 bases at J, with 19 bases between. CDR3 loop: CANFQQGRGEAFF. DNA of the CDR3: TGTGCCAATTTTCAACAGGGACGAGGTGAAGCTTTCTTT.

The V and J genes are TRBV3-1 (or the pseudogene TRBV3-2) and TRBJ1-2, with 7 bases identical to TRBD1. Germline CDR1 reads LGHDT; CDR2 reads YNNKEL (reference sequence). The CDR3 contains 15 residues. J gave up 3 bases and V 4 bases, and 8 bases lay outside the gene matches. CDR3 loop: CASSPRRQGYYGYTF. The CDR3 bases are TGTGCCAGCAGCCCCCGAAGACAGGGATACTATGGCTACACCTTC.

The V gene is TRBV15, the J gene TRBJ1-1, with 7 bases matching TRBD1. Germline V CDR1 and CDR2: LNHNV, YYDKDF (reference sequence). V lost 4 bases to trimming and J lost 0 bases; unmatched junction nucleotides: 14. The CDR3 sequence is 18 residues long. The CDR3 bases are TGTGCCACCAGCACCTATCCCAGACAGGGAAGCATGAACACTGAAGCTTTCTTT. This sequence encodes CATSTYPRQGSMNTEAFF. The full variable domain, in which reference TRBV15 and TRBJ1-1 provide the parts outside the CDR3, is DAMVIQNPRYQVTQFGKPVTLSCSQTLNHNVMYWYQQKSSQAPKLLFHYYDKDFNNEADTPDNFQSRRPNTSFCFLDIRSPGLGDTAMYLCATSTYPRQGSMNTEAFFGQGTRLTVV.

The chain is built from TRBV3-1 (or the pseudogene TRBV3-2) and TRBJ1-6; D is ambiguous. CDR3 size: 17 residues. V lost 4 bases, J lost 0 bases, and 13 bases lay in between. The germline V gene has CDR1 LGHDT and CDR2 YNNKEL (reference sequence). This chain's CDR3 is CASSPLGPSSYNSPLHF. The DNA for the CDR3 is TGTGCCAGCAGCCCCCTCGGCCCAAGCTCCTATAATTCACCCCTCCACTTT.

The V gene is TRBV5-1, the J gene TRBJ2-1, with unresolved D. The CDR3 has 12 amino acids. In germline, CDR1 is SGHRS, CDR2 YFSETQ. Trimming pared 0 bases from V and 10 bases from J, leaving 8 bases between. The CDR3 sequence is CASSLEGWEQFF. The CDR3, as DNA: TGCGCCAGCAGCTTGGAAGGGTGGGAGCAGTTCTTC.

The V call is TRBV9, the J call TRBJ1-3, with D possibly matching TRBD1 (5 bases). This CDR3 is 17 amino acids long. The V and J ends lost 4 bases and 6 bases respectively, with 23 bases between them. Germline CDR1 SGDLS, CDR2 YYNGEE. CDR3 residues: CASSLRLLTALENTIYF. The CDR3 nucleotides read TGTGCCAGCAGCCTACGCCTCTTGACAGCTCTGGAAAACACCATATATTTT.

The V call is TRBV12-3 or TRBV12-4, the J call TRBJ2-3; 7 positions match TRBD2. The CDR3 is made up of 13 amino acids. Trimming at V came to 5 bases and at J to 9 bases, leaving 8 bases not matched to a gene. CDR3 amino acids: CASSSGASDTQYF. As DNA, the CDR3 is TGTGCCAGCAGTAGCGGGGCCTCGGACACGCAGTATTTT.

This chain uses TRBV25-1 with TRBJ1-3, with a weak D call TRBD1 (5 bases). V was cut by 5 bases and J by 1 base, with 12 bases left in between. The CDR3 sequence is 15 residues long. Germline values: CDR1 MGHDK, CDR2 SYGVNS. DNA for the CDR3: TGTGCCAGCAGTCCCGGGACCGGGTCTGGAAACACCATATATTTT. Protein: CASSPGTGSGNTIYF.

The rearrangement links TRBV6-4 to TRBJ1-5; TRBD1 matches at 7 bases. Germline V gene lookup returns CDR1 MRHNA and CDR2 SNTAGT. The V segment lost 6 bases and the J segment 10 bases; nucleotides outside the gene matches: 9. CDR3 length equals 13 residues. CDR3 nucleotide sequence: TGTGCCAGCAGCGAGGGGGCCGGCCGACCCCAGCATTTT. Translating it yields CASSEGAGRPQHF.

This sequence joins TRBV18 and TRBJ1-2, with D possibly TRBD1 on 5 matching bases. This CDR3 spans 12 amino acids. Germline CDR1 reads KGHSH; CDR2 reads LQKENI. V lost 5 bases to trimming and J lost 8 bases, with 12 bases between them. The DNA for the CDR3 is TGTGCCAGCTCATCAGAAGGGGTCGGCTACACCTTC. Its translation is CASSSEGVGYTF.

The rearrangement links TRBV6-1 to TRBJ2-7; weak D call: TRBD1 (5 bases). V lost 1 base, J lost 2 bases, and 15 bases lay in between. The germline V gene has CDR1 MNHNS and CDR2 SASEGT. The CDR3 sequence is 16 residues long. CDR3 sequence reads: CASSEVIGAGPYEQYF. CDR3 DNA sequence: TGTGCCAGCAGTGAAGTAATAGGGGCAGGGCCCTACGAGCAGTACTTC.

J is TRBJ1-2 and V is TRBV30; D is undetermined. V shed 1 base and J shed 8 bases, with 17 bases lying between them. The length of the CDR3 is 14 residues. Germline V gives CDR1 GTSNPN, CDR2 SVGIG (reference sequence). The CDR3 loop reads CAWSAPLRSAGYTF. CDR3 DNA sequence: TGTGCCTGGAGTGCCCCTCTAAGATCGGCCGGCTACACCTTC. The full variable domain, with the rest looked up from reference TRBV30 and TRBJ1-2, is SQTIHQWPATLVQPVGSPLSLECTVEGTSNPNLYWYRQAAGRGLQLLFYSVGIGQISSEVPQNLSASRPQDRQFILSSKKLLLSDSGFYLCAWSAPLRSAGYTFGSGTRLTVV.

The rearrangement joins TRBV11-3 to TRBJ1-3; no reliable D call. The CDR3 consists of 15 residues. In germline, CDR1 is SGHNT, CDR2 YENEEA. Trimming pared 5 bases from V and 0 bases from J, leaving 11 bases between. CDR3 in amino acids: CASSRTGFSGNTIYF. In nucleotides, the CDR3 is TGTGCCAGCAGCAGGACTGGCTTCTCTGGAAACACCATATATTTT.

The V gene is TRBV24-1, the J gene TRBJ2-1; 10 nucleotides align to TRBD2. This CDR3 is 17 amino acids long. The germline CDR1 and CDR2 sequences are KGHDR and SFDVKD. V lost 3 bases and J lost 6; bases outside the gene matches: 10. CDR3 sequence: CATSDQTSGSGGNEQFF. The DNA for the CDR3 is TGTGCCACCAGTGATCAGACTAGCGGGTCAGGCGGCAATGAGCAGTTCTTC.

This clone was detected once. V usage is TRBV7-2 and J usage is TRBJ1-4, with 7 nucleotides matching TRBD1. Unmatched junction bases numbered 13, after V lost 2 bases and J lost 7 bases. From germline, CDR1 is SGHTA and CDR2 FQGNSA. The CDR3 is 17 residues long. CDR3 DNA: TGTGCCAGCAGCTTATTAGGAGGGCAGGGGGAACTTGAAAAACTGTTTTTT. It translates to CASSLLGGQGELEKLFF.

The chain has TRBV24-1 and TRBJ1-1; possibly TRBD1 for D (5 bases). Trimming cost V 4 bases and J 8 bases, with 16 bases left between them. This CDR3 region has 14 residues. CDR1 is KGHDR, CDR2 SFDVKD, per germline. CDR3 coding DNA: TGTGCCACCAGTGAAGCCCGGGGGGTGAGAGAAGCTTTCTTT. This gives the protein CATSEARGVREAFF.

This clone was counted between two and nine times. This rearrangement joins TRBV13 to TRBJ2-3; D is possibly TRBD2 (6 bases). This CDR3 has 14 amino acids. The V and J ends lost 5 bases and 2 bases respectively, with 11 bases between them. Germline V gene lookup returns CDR1 PRHDT and CDR2 FYEKMQ (reference sequence). The CDR3 DNA reads as TGTGCCAGCAGCCGCGGGGTCTCCACAGATACGCAGTATTTT. Translation gives CASSRGVSTDTQYF.

V gene TRBV27 combines with J gene TRBJ1-1; 9 bases match TRBD1. The CDR3 is 16 residues long. Germline-derived CDR1 and CDR2 are MNHEY and SMNVEV (reference sequence). V shed 6 bases and J 5 bases; nucleotides not matched to a gene: 13. CDR3 nucleotide sequence: TGTGCCAGCAGCCCCCGAGGGACAGGGCGACAAACTGAAGCTTTCTTT. This encodes CASSPRGTGRQTEAFF.

The rearrangement uses TRBV9 and TRBJ2-1; possibly TRBD2 for D (5 bases). The V end was cut by 0 bases, the J end by 6 bases, with 10 bases between. Germline CDR1 and CDR2: SGDLS and YYNGEE. The length of the CDR3 is 14 residues. CDR3 nucleotide sequence: TGTGCCAGCAGCGTAGCGACCGGACTCAATGAGCAGTTCTTC. This codes for CASSVATGLNEQFF.

The rearrangement uses TRBV7-9 and TRBJ1-5, with TRBD1 identical over 8 bases. Germline assignment: CDR1 SEHNR and CDR2 FQNEAQ (reference sequence). V dropped 4 bases and J dropped 2; count of bases not matched to a gene: 7. The length of the CDR3 is 16 residues. The CDR3: CASSSGTGTGNQPQHF. CDR3 in DNA: TGTGCCAGCAGCTCCGGGACAGGTACCGGCAATCAGCCCCAGCATTTT. The full variable domain, rest sourced from reference TRBV7-9 and TRBJ1-5, is DTGVSQNPRHKITKRGQNVTFRCDPISEHNRLYWYRQTLGQGPEFLTYFQNEAQLEKSRLLSDRFSAERPKGSFSTLEIQRTEQGDSAMYLCASSSGTGTGNQPQHFGDGTRLSIL.

The chain links TRBV2 to TRBJ1-1; no clear D. The CDR3 is 12 amino acids. The germline gives CDR1 SNHLY, CDR2 FYNNEI. V was shortened by 6 bases and J by 0 bases, with 5 bases between the two germline ends. This CDR3 reads CASRDVNTEAFF. CDR3 DNA: TGTGCCAGCAGAGACGTGAACACTGAAGCTTTCTTT.

This rearrangement joins TRBV7-2 to TRBJ1-2; 9 bases are a match to TRBD1. The trim removed 6 bases at V and 7 bases at J, leaving 9 bases unmatched. Germline lookup yields CDR1 SGHTA and CDR2 FQGNSA. This CDR3 has 14 amino acids. CDR3 protein: CASSTRQGEAGYTF. CDR3 DNA: TGTGCCAGCAGTACTCGACAGGGGGAAGCTGGCTACACCTTC.

This rearrangement joins TRBV12-5 to TRBJ1-1; 7 nucleotides line up with TRBD1. The CDR3 contains 16 residues. The germline V gene has CDR1 LGHNT and CDR2 FRNRAP. J was trimmed by 3 bases and V by 6 bases; bases with no gene match: 13. The CDR3 coding sequence is TGTGCTAGTGGCTTAATAGTAGGGGGCTGGTACACTGAAGCTTTCTTT. Its translation is CASGLIVGGWYTEAFF.

The J gene is TRBJ1-6, the V gene TRBV6-5; D ambiguous. The CDR3 totals 16 residues. The germline V gene encodes CDR1 MNHEY and CDR2 SVGAGI. The germline V and J ends were trimmed by 2 bases and 4 bases, with 12 bases remaining between them. The CDR3 is CASSYGDGRYNSPLHF. CDR3 nucleotides: TGTGCCAGCAGTTACGGCGATGGACGGTATAATTCACCCCTCCACTTT.

This chain connects TRBV5-4 to TRBJ2-5; 7 positions agree with TRBD1. Germline trimming cut 0 bases from V and 5 bases from J; bases unmatched to any gene: 7. This CDR3 comprises 15 residues. Per germline, CDR1 SGHNT and CDR2 YYREEE (reference sequence). As DNA, the CDR3 is TGTGCCAGCAGCTTGGGAGGGGGCAAGGCGGAGACCCAGTACTTC. Translated: CASSLGGGKAETQYF. Full variable domain (missing parts from reference TRBV5-4 and TRBJ2-5): ETGVTQSPTHLIKTRGQQVTLRCSSQSGHNTVSWYQQALGQGPQFIFQYYREEENGRGNFPPRFSGLQFPNYSSELNVNALELDDSALYLCASSLGGGKAETQYFGPGTRLLVL.

The chain has TRBV15 and TRBJ1-1; no reliable D call. Germline assignment: CDR1 LNHNV and CDR2 YYDKDF (reference sequence). V gave up 6 bases and J gave up 1 base, with 9 bases separating them. The CDR3 is made up of 13 amino acids. The CDR3 region is CATSRLTNTEAFF. CDR3 DNA sequence: TGTGCCACCAGTAGACTGACGAACACTGAAGCTTTCTTT.

This chain connects TRBV7-6 to TRBJ1-5, with D possibly TRBD1 on 6 matching bases. V was shortened by 0 bases and J by 6 bases, with 12 bases between the two germline ends. The CDR3 is 15 residues long. CDR1 SGHVS and CDR2 FNYEAQ come from the germline V gene. CDR3 DNA sequence: TGTGCCAGCAGCTTAGCGGGACAACCAGGTCAGCCCCAGCATTTT. Its translation: CASSLAGQPGQPQHF. Combining the CDR3 with reference TRBV7-6 and TRBJ1-5 gives the whole variable domain GAGVSQSPRYKVTKRGQDVALRCDPISGHVSLYWYRQALGQGPEFLTYFNYEAQQDKSGLPNDRFSAERPEGSISTLTIQRTEQRDSAMYRCASSLAGQPGQPQHFGDGTRLSIL.

The V and J genes are TRBV5-8 and TRBJ2-3; D is unclear. CDR1 is SGHTS and CDR2 is YDEGEE in the germline V gene. V was pared by 6 bases and J by 2 bases, with 13 bases between. This CDR3 has 14 residues. The CDR3 sequence is CASISSQVTDTQYF. CDR3 nucleotides: TGTGCCAGCATCAGTAGCCAGGTCACAGATACGCAGTATTTT.

This clone was recorded only once. The V and J genes are TRBV27 and TRBJ1-3; TRBD1 is a possible D gene (5 bases). The V end lost 3 bases, the J end lost 0 bases, and 9 bases lay between the germline ends. Germline V lookup: CDR1 MNHEY, CDR2 SMNVEV (reference sequence). This CDR3 has 15 amino acids. The CDR3 protein is CASSFQGSSGNTIYF. DNA of the CDR3: TGTGCCAGCAGTTTTCAGGGTAGCTCTGGAAACACCATATATTTT.

The chain recombines TRBV27 with TRBJ1-3; no reliable D call. The germline V and J ends were trimmed by 2 bases and 2 bases, with 10 bases remaining between them. CDR3 length: 15 residues. Germline CDR1 reads MNHEY; CDR2 reads SMNVEV (reference sequence). CDR3 residues: CASSLEGRAGNTIYF. In DNA form, the CDR3 reads TGTGCCAGCAGTTTAGAGGGTCGGGCTGGAAACACCATATATTTT.